This T cell receptor (beta chain) was obtained from a study of OX40 agonist ivuxolimab in advanced cancers. A remark on this clone: The antigen remains unidentified.

The protocol was immunoSEQ multiplex PCR, while the TCRdb copy is restricted to in-frame clones and leaves out a portion. The profile shows 71,000 or so clones, 80% to 95% of them singletons. CDR1 and CDR2 from the germline V gene are MGHRA and YSYEKL. The CDR3 extends over 17 amino acids. The ends lost 1 base at V and 5 bases at J; junction bases unmatched: 11. Study outcomes and limitations: Blood T cells, both CD4+ and CD8+, expanded clonally by week 6 at 0.1 to 3.0 mg/kg. The study found among the lowest clonal expansion in partial responders at 0.1-3.0 mg/kg.

If patients had autoimmune disease history or systemic immunosuppression, they were excluded. The input for sequencing was CD4+ or CD8+ T cells sorted from blood, taken in a trial of the OX40 agonist ivuxolimab. The source is an adult with an advanced solid tumor such as melanoma, head and neck, liver or kidney cancer. This chain joins TRBV4-1 and TRBJ1-2; 9 positions agree with TRBD1. CDR3 sequence reads: CASSQGTGTGTNYGYTF. The DNA of the CDR3 is TGCGCCAGCAGCCAAGGGACCGGGACAGGGACAAATTATGGCTACACCTTC.